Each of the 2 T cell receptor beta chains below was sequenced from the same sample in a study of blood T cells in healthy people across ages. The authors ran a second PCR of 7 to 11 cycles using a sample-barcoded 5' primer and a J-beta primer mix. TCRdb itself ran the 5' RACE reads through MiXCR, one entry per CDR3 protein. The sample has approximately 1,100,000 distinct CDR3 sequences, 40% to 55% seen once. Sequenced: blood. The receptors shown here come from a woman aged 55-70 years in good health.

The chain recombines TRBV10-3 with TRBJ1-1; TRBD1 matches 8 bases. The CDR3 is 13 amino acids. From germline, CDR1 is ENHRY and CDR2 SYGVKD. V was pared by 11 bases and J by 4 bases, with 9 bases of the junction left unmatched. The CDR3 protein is CAVTRGPGTEAFF. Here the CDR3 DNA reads TGTGCCGTTACCAGGGGGCCTGGCACTGAAGCTTTCTTT.

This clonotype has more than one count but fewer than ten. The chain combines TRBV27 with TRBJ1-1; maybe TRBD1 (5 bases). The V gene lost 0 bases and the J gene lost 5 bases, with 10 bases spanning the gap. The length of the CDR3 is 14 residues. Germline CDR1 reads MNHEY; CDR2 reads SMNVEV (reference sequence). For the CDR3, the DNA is TGTGCCAGCAGTTTATCTCGGGGGGGGACTGAAGCTTTCTTT. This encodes CASSLSRGGTEAFF.